This TCR beta chain was identified during a study of blood T cell repertoires in COVID-19. Overall study context: Samples of COVID-19 (acute and convalescent) were obtained from the United States, Italy and Spain. From T cells, B-cell-depleted T cells, or PBMCs came the material, which was cDNA or gDNA.

Study members were between about 18 and 95 years old and lived in roughly 24 US regions. Symptom resolution, clearance, or two negative PCRs marked donors in Cohort 3 as recovered. The length of the CDR3 is 18 residues. The V gene's germline CDR1 is KGHSH and CDR2 LQKENI. V dropped 4 bases and J dropped 4; count of bases not matched to a gene: 10. Measured with immunoSEQ multiplex PCR; TCRdb has only the in-frame clones, and not every one. The data hold roughly 190,000 clones, with around 85% observed a single time. Sequences were obtained from PBMCs or T cells enriched from blood (not recorded which). This sequence originates from a woman aged 25-40 years who had recovered from COVID-19. The V call is TRBV18, the J call TRBJ2-2, with 12 bases matching TRBD1. This CDR3 reads CASSHPGQGALITGELFF. CDR3 nucleotide sequence: TGTGCCAGCTCACACCCGGGACAGGGGGCGCTAATCACCGGGGAGCTGTTTTTT.